These 30 T cell receptor beta chains were sequenced from one sample in a study of cytomegalovirus exposure and HLA in healthy donors. A multiplex PCR was run with 60 Vbeta primers and 13 Jbeta primers. Here immunoSEQ multiplex PCR was the method, and the copy in TCRdb shows in-frame clones only, minus some. The sample consists of 150,000 to 200,000 clones, approximately 86% of them appearing once. Material for sequencing was PBMCs. All receptors come from a woman younger than 35 in good health and CMV-seronegative.

There are a few counts of this clone. The V call is TRBV27, the J call TRBJ2-1; 11 bases agree with TRBD1. The J segment lost 9 bases and the V segment lost 6 bases, leaving 10 bases of the junction unmatched. The germline V gene has CDR1 MNHEY and CDR2 SMNVEV (reference sequence). This CDR3 is built from 15 residues. The CDR3 DNA reads TGTGCCAGCAGCCCCGGGACAGGGGGACGGGGTGAGCAGTTCTTC. Translating gives CASSPGTGGRGEQFF.

The chain joins TRBV7-3 to TRBJ1-1; D gene ambiguous. V shed 5 bases and J shed 2 bases, with 9 bases lying between them. There are 13 residues in the CDR3. The germline V gene has CDR1 SGHTA and CDR2 FQGTGA. Here the CDR3 DNA reads TGTGCCAGCAGCCAAGGAGCTAACACTGAAGCTTTCTTT. It is translated as CASSQGANTEAFF. The whole variable domain, filled in from reference TRBV7-3 and TRBJ1-1, reads GAGVSQTPSNKVTEKGKYVELRCDPISGHTALYWYRQSLGQGPEFLIYFQGTGAADDSGLPNDRFFAVRPEGSVSTLKIQRTERGDSAVYLCASSQGANTEAFFGQGTRLTVV.

The rearrangement uses TRBV28 and TRBJ2-5; 8 bases agree with TRBD1. The germline V gene encodes CDR1 MDHEN and CDR2 SYDVKM. J gave up 3 bases and V 6 bases, and 21 bases lay outside the gene matches. The CDR3 loop spans 19 amino acids. The CDR3 bases are TGTGCCAGCAGAAACTTCGTCCGAGCCCCGGGACAGGCCAAAGAGACCCAGTACTTC. Protein: CASRNFVRAPGQAKETQYF.

The chain combines TRBV10-3 with TRBJ2-3, with D maybe TRBD2 (5 bases). V was pared by 10 bases and J by 5 bases, with 22 bases between. Germline V gene data show CDR1 as ENHRY and CDR2 as SYGVKD. There are 15 residues in the CDR3. In DNA, the CDR3 is TGTGCCACCAGCTCGGTCGGGGAACCTAAAGATACGCAGTATTTT. This sequence encodes CATSSVGEPKDTQYF.

The chain employs TRBV9 and TRBJ1-5; D unclear. From germline, CDR1 is SGDLS and CDR2 YYNGEE. V was cut by 5 bases and J by 7 bases, with 10 bases left in between. The CDR3 runs to 12 residues. This CDR3 reads CASSKEGQPQHF. Here the CDR3 DNA reads TGTGCCAGCAGTAAAGAGGGACAGCCCCAGCATTTT.

The CDR3 sequence is CASSYGGGELFF. CDR3 nucleotide sequence: TGTGCCAGCAGTTACGGAGGCGGGGAGCTGTTTTTT. The chain uses TRBV6-5 and TRBJ2-2; tentatively, D is TRBD2 (5 bases). CDR3 size: 12 residues. Trimming shortened V by 2 bases and J by 7 bases, and 5 bases separated the two germline ends. CDR1 is MNHEY, CDR2 SVGAGI, per germline.

The chain couples TRBV27 to TRBJ1-4; 8 positions agree with TRBD1. Losses at the gene ends were 3 bases for V and 5 bases for J; bases not matched to a gene: 8. Germline-derived CDR1 and CDR2 are MNHEY and SMNVEV (reference sequence). CDR3 length equals 16 residues. Written as DNA, the CDR3 is TGTGCCAGCAGTTTTCTTGGACAGGGCGAGAATGAAAAACTGTTTTTT. Its protein is CASSFLGQGENEKLFF.

Comment on this clone: Germline is not matched at one junction end, which may reflect a read error. This chain uses TRBV2 with TRBJ2-5; D perhaps matches TRBD2 (6 bases). The germline CDR1 and CDR2 sequences are SNHLY and FYNNEI. CDR3 size: 11 residues. Here the CDR3 DNA reads TGTGCCAGCAGGGAGAAGACCCCGGGGGACTTC. It yields the protein CASREKTPGDF.

CDR3 nucleotides: TGTGCCAGCAGCTTAGGGGGGCAGGGGGCGCGGGACGAGCAGTACTTC. Protein sequence: CASSLGGQGARDEQYF. The V gene is TRBV7-2, the J gene TRBJ2-7; 8 bases map to TRBD1. The trim removed 1 base at V and 5 bases at J, leaving 10 bases unmatched. The CDR3 totals 16 residues. Germline loops: CDR1 SGHTA, CDR2 FQGNSA.

The DNA for the CDR3 is TGTGCCAGCAGAAGACTAGCGGGGGGGGAGACCCAGTACTTC. Translated, it gives CASRRLAGGETQYF. This chain connects TRBV2 to TRBJ2-5; TRBD2 matches 14 bases. With 6 bases clipped from V and 5 bases from J, the junction kept 2 bases outside the gene matches. This CDR3 region has 14 residues. CDR1 and CDR2 from the germline V gene are SNHLY and FYNNEI.

The J gene is TRBJ1-2, the V gene TRBV23-1; D unresolved. TRBV23-1 is an ORF for which the function is uncertain. This CDR3 region has 16 residues. V lost 0 bases, J lost 3 bases, and 14 bases lay in between. The CDR3 here is CASSQSKEGRDYGYTF. As DNA, the CDR3 is TGCGCCAGCAGTCAATCGAAGGAGGGTCGGGACTATGGCTACACCTTC.

The rearrangement links TRBV6-1 to TRBJ2-5; D is perhaps TRBD1 (7 bases). Per the germline V gene, CDR1 is MNHNS and CDR2 is SASEGT. The CDR3 has 15 residues. Between the trimmed V and J ends, which lost 10 bases and 0 bases, there was a span of 18 bases. This chain's CDR3 is CATRRGLLNQETQYF. CDR3 nucleotide sequence: TGTGCCACCCGGAGGGGGCTATTGAACCAAGAGACCCAGTACTTC.

The DNA for the CDR3 is TGTGCCTGGAGTGGTGGGGAGCGGGGGGGGTGGGATACGCAGTATTTT. Protein product: CAWSGGERGGWDTQYF. The chain recombines TRBV30 with TRBJ2-3; 10 positions agree with TRBD2. This CDR3 region has 16 residues. The ends lost 1 base at V and 6 bases at J; junction bases unmatched: 10. Germline lookup yields CDR1 GTSNPN and CDR2 SVGIG (reference sequence).

This clone was recorded only once. The chain uses TRBV5-8 and TRBJ2-1; 11 bases map to TRBD2. The CDR3 sequence is 16 residues long. V shed 4 bases and J 3 bases; nucleotides not matched to a gene: 6. Germline V gives CDR1 SGHTS, CDR2 YDEGEE. CDR3 loop: CASSVGTSGSYNEQFF. The CDR3 nucleotides read TGTGCCAGCAGCGTAGGAACTAGCGGGAGCTACAATGAGCAGTTCTTC.

The chain is built from TRBV7-9 and TRBJ2-3; maybe TRBD1 (6 bases). The CDR3 sequence is 15 residues long. V was trimmed by 6 bases and J by 3 bases, leaving 16 bases between them. Germline V gene sequence: CDR1 SEHNR, CDR2 FQNEAQ (reference sequence). CDR3 nucleotides: TGTGCCAGCAGTTACGAAGGGGGTTGGACAGATACGCAGTATTTT. As protein: CASSYEGGWTDTQYF.

The chain has TRBV2 and TRBJ2-6, with D possibly TRBD2 on 6 matching bases. V dropped 6 bases and J dropped 0 bases, with 15 bases sitting between them. From germline, CDR1 is SNHLY and CDR2 FYNNEI. This CDR3 has 17 residues. The CDR3 spells CASRPPGLSSGANVLTF. CDR3 bases: TGTGCCAGCAGACCTCCGGGACTGTCCTCTGGGGCCAACGTCCTGACTTTC.

The chain recombines TRBV19 with TRBJ1-6; D might be TRBD1 (6 bases). There are 14 residues in the CDR3. Germline lookup yields CDR1 LNHDA and CDR2 SQIVND (reference sequence). The V end was cut by 3 bases, the J end by 8 bases, with 11 bases between. The CDR3 region has the DNA TGTGCCAGTAGTATTAGGGGGTCCCATTCACCCCTCCACTTT. Protein product: CASSIRGSHSPLHF.

The rearrangement joins TRBV2 to TRBJ2-1; 12 bases match TRBD1. CDR1 and CDR2 (germline): SNHLY, FYNNEI. The CDR3 is 14 amino acids. V gave up 7 bases and J gave up 8 bases; unmatched junction bases: 6. The CDR3 loop reads CASTGDRGLDEQFF. For the CDR3, the DNA is TGTGCCAGCACCGGGGACAGGGGGCTCGATGAGCAGTTCTTC.

CDR3 nucleotides: TGCGCCAGCAGCACGGGACTAGCGTTCACAGATACGCAGTATTTT. This translates into CASSTGLAFTDTQYF. J is TRBJ2-3 and V is TRBV5-1; TRBD2 matches 10 bases. This CDR3 spans 15 amino acids. The junction had 4 bases not matched to a gene; V was cut back by 4 bases and J by 2 bases. CDR1 SGHRS and CDR2 YFSETQ come from the germline V gene.

In its sample, this clone was seen once. J is TRBJ2-5 and V is TRBV12-5, with 9 bases aligning to TRBD1. The CDR3 is 16 amino acids. V was clipped by 6 bases and J by 2 bases; unmatched bases: 10. CDR1 and CDR2 (germline): LGHNT, FRNRAP. The CDR3 DNA reads TGTGCTAGTGGCACGGGACAGGGAGGGACGCAAGAGACCCAGTACTTC. Translated: CASGTGQGGTQETQYF.

This clone was picked up one time. This sequence joins TRBV28 and TRBJ1-1, with D tentatively TRBD1 (5 bases). V lost 10 bases to trimming and J lost 2 bases, with 8 bases between them. The CDR3 contains 11 residues. CDR1 is MDHEN and CDR2 is SYDVKM in the germline V gene. CDR3 region: CATTGNTEAFF. The CDR3 nucleotides read TGTGCCACCACAGGTAACACTGAAGCTTTCTTT.

J is TRBJ2-3 and V is TRBV11-2, with TRBD2 identical over 9 bases. V shed 1 base and J 6 bases; nucleotides not matched to a gene: 5. In germline, CDR1 is SGHAT, CDR2 FQNNGV. The CDR3 runs to 15 residues. CDR3 region: CASSLGAGGLDTQYF. In nucleotides, the CDR3 is TGTGCCAGCAGCTTAGGGGCGGGGGGGCTGGATACGCAGTATTTT.

This rearrangement joins TRBV30 to TRBJ1-1; D possibly corresponds to TRBD1 (5 bases). Germline-derived CDR1 and CDR2 are GTSNPN and SVGIG (reference sequence). The V end was cut by 4 bases, the J end by 2 bases, with 20 bases between. The CDR3 covers 16 residues. Here the CDR3 reads CAWTSWQGEVNTEAFF. In nucleotides, the CDR3 is TGTGCCTGGACAAGTTGGCAGGGTGAGGTCAACACTGAAGCTTTCTTT.

The gene calls are TRBV5-4 and TRBJ2-5; D gene uncertain. The end of the DNA is better explained by TRBJ2-7, so the J call may be wrong. Germline loops: CDR1 SGHNT, CDR2 YYREEE (reference sequence). The CDR3 loop spans 13 amino acids. The CDR3 region is CASSSAFSYEQYF. As DNA, the CDR3 is TGTGCCAGCAGTTCAGCGTTTTCCTACGAGCAGTACTTC.

The chain uses TRBV11-2 and TRBJ2-1; D perhaps matches TRBD2 (6 bases). The length of the CDR3 is 14 residues. V was clipped by 3 bases and J by 3 bases, with 9 bases between them. From germline, CDR1 is SGHAT and CDR2 FQNNGV. CDR3 sequence reads: CASSFTSSYNEQFF. The CDR3 nucleotides read TGTGCCAGCAGCTTCACTAGCAGCTACAATGAGCAGTTCTTC.

The rearrangement links TRBV11-3 to TRBJ2-5, with 9 nucleotides matching TRBD2. Gene TRBJ2-7 matches the end of the DNA better, so the J call may be wrong. The CDR3 has 15 residues. Germline loops: CDR1 SGHNT, CDR2 YENEEA. The CDR3 DNA is TGTGCCAGCAGCTTAGCAGCGGGAGGTGCCTACGAGCAGTACTTC. This codes for CASSLAAGGAYEQYF.

The gene calls are TRBV28 and TRBJ2-7, with D possibly being TRBD2 (5 bases). Germline CDR1 is MDHEN and CDR2 is SYDVKM. This CDR3 is built from 12 residues. V lost 6 bases to trimming and J lost 10 bases, with 16 bases between them. The CDR3 region has the DNA TGTGCCAGCAGCCCGACGGGAAGGTACCAGTACTTC. Its protein product is CASSPTGRYQYF.

V is TRBV28 and J is TRBJ2-1; 7 bases agree with TRBD1. Unmatched junction bases numbered 14, after V lost 4 bases and J lost 5 bases. Germline assignment: CDR1 MDHEN and CDR2 SYDVKM. The CDR3 covers 17 residues. The CDR3 region has the DNA TGTGCCAGCAGTTCAGGTTACAGGGGTAATAGTGACAATGAGCAGTTCTTC. It is translated as CASSSGYRGNSDNEQFF.

V usage is TRBV30 and J usage is TRBJ1-6; TRBD1 is a possible D gene (6 bases). From germline, CDR1 is GTSNPN and CDR2 SVGIG (reference sequence). CDR3 length: 14 residues. The V end was cut by 2 bases, the J end by 9 bases, with 14 bases between. CDR3 sequence reads: CAWSWAQTGSPLHF. The CDR3 nucleotides are TGTGCCTGGAGTTGGGCCCAGACAGGTTCACCCCTCCACTTT.

The rearrangement links TRBV27 to TRBJ1-6; TRBD1 might be the D (5 bases). The CDR3 is made up of 14 amino acids. The germline V gene has CDR1 MNHEY and CDR2 SMNVEV (reference sequence). Trimming cost V 3 bases and J 6 bases, with 9 bases left between them. The CDR3 loop reads CASSFPGINSPLHF. The CDR3 nucleotides are TGTGCCAGCAGTTTCCCAGGGATTAATTCACCCCTCCACTTT.